This T cell receptor beta chain was identified during a study of blood T cell repertoires in COVID-19. On the study more broadly: Acute-phase and convalescent COVID-19 samples originated in the United States, Italy and Spain.

Original processing methods: Reference gene primer amplification gave nucleated cell count estimates. Here immunoSEQ multiplex PCR was the method, and the copy in TCRdb shows in-frame clones only, minus some. The DNA was the basis for D and trimming; V, J and clone size are from that table. The repertoire holds about 100,000 clones, with 70% to 85% as singletons. V was clipped by 5 bases and J by 4 bases, with 18 bases between them. The CDR3 totals 15 residues. Germline values: CDR1 SGHTA, CDR2 FQGNSA. Sequenced material: peripheral blood. This sequence joins TRBV7-2 and TRBJ2-7; D is possibly TRBD2 (5 bases). The TCR was taken from an elderly woman with active or convalescent COVID-19. CDR3 nucleotides: TGTGCCAGCAGCCCTAGAGGTGAGCGCGGGTACGAGCAGTACTTC. Its protein is CASSPRGERGYEQYF.